The 3 T cell receptor beta chains presented below share a single source sample, sequenced in a study of cytomegalovirus exposure and HLA in healthy donors. PCR primers comprised 60 Vbeta and 13 Jbeta primers. The repertoire was sequenced with immunoSEQ multiplex PCR; TCRdb's copy has only in-frame clones and lacks some. This sample has 120,000 or so clones, with approximately 86% found just once. Material for sequencing was PBMCs. Receptor source: a man in his forties in good health and CMV-seronegative.

The chain joins TRBV12-5 to TRBJ2-1; D perhaps matches TRBD1 (6 bases). The V gene lost 2 bases and the J gene lost 1 base, with 12 bases spanning the gap. Germline CDR1 reads LGHNT; CDR2 reads FRNRAP. The CDR3 extends over 16 amino acids. The CDR3 sequence is CASGLTGPLSYNEQFF. CDR3 in DNA: TGTGCTAGTGGTTTGACAGGGCCCTTATCCTACAATGAGCAGTTCTTC.

The CDR3 loop is CASSYRGQETQYF. DNA of the CDR3: TGTGCCAGCAGTTACAGGGGTCAGGAGACCCAGTACTTC. This chain connects TRBV7-9 to TRBJ2-5, with TRBD1 identical over 7 bases. Germline trimming cut 6 bases from V and 5 bases from J; bases unmatched to any gene: 6. This CDR3 is built from 13 residues. CDR1 and CDR2 from the germline V gene are SEHNR and FQNEAQ (reference sequence).

The chain combines TRBV28 with TRBJ1-6, with TRBD1 identical over 9 bases. Trimming took 5 bases from V and 5 from J; bases not matched to a gene: 10. The CDR3 covers 17 residues. The V gene's germline CDR1 is MDHEN and CDR2 SYDVKM. DNA of the CDR3: TGTGCCAGCAGTATACCGGGACAGGGCGATAATAATTCACCCCTCCACTTT. It is translated as CASSIPGQGDNNSPLHF. The variable domain in full, completed from reference TRBV28 and TRBJ1-6, reads DVKVTQSSRYLVKRTGEKVFLECVQDMDHENMFWYRQDPGLGLRLIYFSYDVKMKEKGDIPEGYSVSREKKERFSLILESASTNQTSMYLCASSIPGQGDNNSPLHFGNGTRLTVT.